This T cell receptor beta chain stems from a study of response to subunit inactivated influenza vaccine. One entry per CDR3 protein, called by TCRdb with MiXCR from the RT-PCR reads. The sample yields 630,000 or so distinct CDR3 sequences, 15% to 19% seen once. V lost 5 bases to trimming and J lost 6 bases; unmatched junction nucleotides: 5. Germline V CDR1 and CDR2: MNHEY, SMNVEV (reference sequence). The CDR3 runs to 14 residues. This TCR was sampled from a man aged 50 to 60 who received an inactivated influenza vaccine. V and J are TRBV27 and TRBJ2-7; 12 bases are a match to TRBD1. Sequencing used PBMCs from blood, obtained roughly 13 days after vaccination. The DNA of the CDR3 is TGTGCCAGCAGTGACGGGACAGGGGGCCTCGAGCAGTACTTC. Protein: CASSDGTGGLEQYF.